Presented here are 8 T cell receptor beta chains from one specimen sequenced in a study of regulatory T cells in long-lasting Graves disease. Combining iRepertoire HTBI primers with Arm-PCR of CDR3 regions, the authors built TCR beta libraries. TCRdb re-analysed the multiplex PCR reads in MiXCR, keeping a single row per CDR3 protein. Of 450,000 to 500,000 distinct CDR3 sequences listed, 16% are singletons. The sample's time point: newly diagnosed GD, antithyroid drugs for less than 3 months. With RNA extracted from PBMCs as input, the TCR library was made. These data were also reused for a study on T cells in Graves' hyperthyroidism and ophthalmopathy.

The specimen comprised peripheral blood mononuclear cells (PBMCs), sampled at new diagnosis, from a patient treated with antithyroid drugs. The receptor set was obtained from a man aged 40-49 years with Graves disease.

This clonotype appeared many times. The chain uses TRBV30 and TRBJ2-7; D is ambiguous. CDR1 and CDR2 (germline): GTSNPN, SVGIG (reference sequence). This CDR3 spans 11 amino acids. The V end lost 5 bases, the J end lost 3 bases, and 8 bases lay between the germline ends. The DNA for the CDR3 is TGTGCCTGGGAAAGTAGCTACGAGCAGTACTTC. Its translation: CAWESSYEQYF.

This clonotype was observed a handful of times. The chain combines TRBV5-1 with TRBJ1-2; TRBD1 matches 12 bases. After removal of 4 bases from V and 7 bases from J, the junction contained 11 bases not matched to a gene. From germline, CDR1 is SGHRS and CDR2 YFSETQ. This CDR3 has 16 amino acids. This CDR3 reads CASSPTTGTGGFGYTF. The CDR3 nucleotides are TGCGCCAGCAGCCCAACAACCGGGACAGGGGGCTTTGGCTACACCTTC.

This clonotype has just one count. The chain uses TRBV20-1 and TRBJ2-3; 7 bases match TRBD1. CDR1 is DFQATT and CDR2 is SNEGSKA in the germline V gene (reference sequence). V dropped 0 bases and J dropped 2; count of bases not matched to a gene: 8. This CDR3 contains 16 residues. This CDR3 reads CSARDLRDSNTDTQYF. DNA for the CDR3: TGCAGTGCTAGAGATCTTCGGGACAGTAACACAGATACGCAGTATTTT.

The V call is TRBV7-9, the J call TRBJ2-3; 13 bases are shared with TRBD2. Trimming cost V 5 bases and J 0 bases; bases outside gene matches: 11. CDR3 length: 19 residues. Germline CDR1 is SEHNR and CDR2 is FQNEAQ (reference sequence). The CDR3 nucleotides are TGTGCCAGCAGCCCCTCGGGACTAGCGGGAAGAACTAGCACAGATACGCAGTATTTT. Translated, it gives CASSPSGLAGRTSTDTQYF. Using reference TRBV7-9 and TRBJ2-3 for the parts outside the CDR3, the full variable domain is DTGVSQNPRHKITKRGQNVTFRCDPISEHNRLYWYRQTLGQGPEFLTYFQNEAQLEKSRLLSDRFSAERPKGSFSTLEIQRTEQGDSAMYLCASSPSGLAGRTSTDTQYFGPGTRLTVL.

This clonotype was seen repeatedly, ten times or more. The chain employs TRBV5-1 and TRBJ2-2; D is uncertain. The V gene's germline CDR1 is SGHRS and CDR2 YFSETQ. The CDR3 totals 13 residues. V shed 3 bases and J shed 4 bases, with 7 bases lying between them. The CDR3 nucleotides are TGCGCCAGCAGCTCAGAAGCCACCGGGGAGCTGTTTTTT. Protein product: CASSSEATGELFF.

This clonotype was seen a handful of times. The chain couples TRBV25-1 to TRBJ2-1; 9 bases agree with TRBD1. The J segment lost 4 bases and the V segment lost 5 bases, leaving 12 bases of the junction unmatched. Germline CDR1 is MGHDK and CDR2 is SYGVNS. CDR3 length: 17 amino acids. In DNA form, the CDR3 reads TGTGCCAGCAGTCCACGGAAGGGGACAGGGATTTACAATGAGCAGTTCTTC. Translation gives CASSPRKGTGIYNEQFF.

This clonotype was observed at least ten times. The chain links TRBV2 to TRBJ2-3; D remains ambiguous. Germline CDR1 is SNHLY and CDR2 is FYNNEI. V was clipped by 3 bases and J by 9 bases, with 10 bases between them. The CDR3 runs to 12 residues. CDR3 residues: CASSDAFSTQYF. Written as DNA, the CDR3 is TGTGCCAGCAGTGACGCGTTTTCAACGCAGTATTTT.

This clonotype has just a few counts. The CDR3 DNA reads TGTGCCAGCTACTTGGGGGGCGCGAATTCACCCCTCCACTTT. It translates to CASYLGGANSPLHF. The genes are TRBV6-1 and TRBJ1-6; tentatively, D is TRBD1 (6 bases). Germline-derived CDR1 and CDR2 are MNHNS and SASEGT. Trimming removed 8 bases from V and 7 bases from J, with 15 bases in between. This CDR3 comprises 14 residues.